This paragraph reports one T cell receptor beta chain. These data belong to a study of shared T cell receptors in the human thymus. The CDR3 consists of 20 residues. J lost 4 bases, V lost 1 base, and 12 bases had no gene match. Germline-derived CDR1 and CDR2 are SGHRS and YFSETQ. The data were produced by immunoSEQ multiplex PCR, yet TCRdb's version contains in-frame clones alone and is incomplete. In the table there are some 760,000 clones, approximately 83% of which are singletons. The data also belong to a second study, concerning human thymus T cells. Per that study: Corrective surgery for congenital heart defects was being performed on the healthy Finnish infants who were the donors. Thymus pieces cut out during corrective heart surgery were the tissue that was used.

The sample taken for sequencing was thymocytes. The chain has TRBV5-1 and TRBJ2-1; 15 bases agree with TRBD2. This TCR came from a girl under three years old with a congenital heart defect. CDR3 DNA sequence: TGCGCCAGCAGCTTGAAGGGACTAGCGGGGGGTTCGGTGGAATACAATGAGCAGTTCTTC. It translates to CASSLKGLAGGSVEYNEQFF.